These 27 T cell receptor beta chains came from one sample sequenced in a study of blood T cell repertoires in COVID-19. Clones were sequenced by immunoSEQ multiplex PCR, and TCRdb holds only the in-frame ones, with some missing. The data hold 130,000 to 150,000 clones, with roughly 85% observed a single time. The sequencing sample was made of peripheral blood. The receptors stem from a human donor with acute or convalescent COVID-19. The donor label of this sample is uncertain.

This clone was observed a single time. This rearrangement joins TRBV14 to TRBJ2-2, with D uncertain. V dropped 4 bases and J dropped 4 bases, with 16 bases sitting between them. CDR1 is SGHDN and CDR2 is FVKESK in the germline V gene. The length of the CDR3 is 16 residues. The CDR3: CASSPYFTATTGELFF. The CDR3 nucleotides are TGTGCCAGCAGCCCTTACTTCACCGCAACCACCGGGGAGCTGTTTTTT.

The V call is TRBV12-5, the J call TRBJ1-6; 8 bases fit TRBD1. Germline-derived CDR1 and CDR2 are LGHNT and FRNRAP. The CDR3 loop spans 12 amino acids. The V segment lost 9 bases and the J segment 7 bases; nucleotides outside the gene matches: 2. The CDR3 DNA reads TGTGCTAGCCGACAGGGGAATTCACCCCTCCACTTT. It codes for CASRQGNSPLHF. The complete variable domain, with remaining parts taken from reference TRBV12-5 and TRBJ1-6, reads DARVTQTPRHKVTEMGQEVTMRCQPILGHNTVFWYRQTMMQGLELLAYFRNRAPLDDSGMPKDRFSAEMPDATLATLKIQPSEPRDSAVYFCASRQGNSPLHFGNGTRLTVT.

CDR3 nucleotides: TGTGCCAGTAGTATCTCCGGGACAGGGAATCAGCCCCAGCATTTT. Residues: CASSISGTGNQPQHF. The chain couples TRBV19 to TRBJ1-5; 9 nucleotides align to TRBD1. The germline CDR1 and CDR2 sequences are LNHDA and SQIVND (reference sequence). This CDR3 comprises 15 residues. V shed 3 bases, J shed 4 bases, and the junction held 4 bases outside the gene matches.

The CDR3 DNA sequence: TGTGCCAGCAGCCCGGACAGGGGGTCGGCCTACGAGCAGTACTTC. This gives the protein CASSPDRGSAYEQYF. This chain uses TRBV5-6 with TRBJ2-7; 10 nucleotides align to TRBD1. CDR1 SGHDT and CDR2 YYEEEE come from the germline V gene. Germline trimming cut 4 bases from V and 2 bases from J; bases unmatched to any gene: 6. CDR3 length equals 15 residues.

The chain joins TRBV3-1 (or the pseudogene TRBV3-2) to TRBJ1-5; 9 bases are shared with TRBD1. The V gene end was trimmed by 1 base and the J gene end by 0 bases; junction bases not matched to a gene: 10. This CDR3 has 19 residues. CDR1 is LGHDT and CDR2 is YNNKEL in the germline V gene (reference sequence). The CDR3, as DNA: TGTGCCAGCAGCCAAGGGCGGGACAGGGCGCCTTATAGCAATCAGCCCCAGCATTTT. Protein sequence: CASSQGRDRAPYSNQPQHF.

This clone appeared once. V and J are TRBV5-4 and TRBJ1-2, with 9 nucleotides matching TRBD1. J was trimmed by 7 bases and V by 3 bases; bases with no gene match: 7. The CDR3 runs to 14 residues. Germline loops: CDR1 SGHNT, CDR2 YYREEE (reference sequence). CDR3 loop: CASSSPGQGFGYTF. The CDR3 DNA sequence: TGTGCCAGCAGCTCACCGGGACAGGGATTTGGCTACACCTTC.

The V and J genes are TRBV4-1 and TRBJ2-1, with 10 nucleotides matching TRBD2. Germline V gives CDR1 MGHRA, CDR2 YSYEKL. V was pared by 8 bases and J by 4 bases, with 11 bases of the junction left unmatched. The CDR3 covers 16 residues. The CDR3 reads CASGPSGGTGYNEQFF. The DNA for the CDR3 is TGCGCCAGCGGACCTAGCGGGGGAACCGGGTACAATGAGCAGTTCTTC.

The sample holds one count of this clone. CDR3 coding DNA: TGTGCCAGTAGTCCAACGGACAGGCGAGACACTGAAGCTTTCTTT. Protein: CASSPTDRRDTEAFF. This chain joins TRBV19 and TRBJ1-1; 7 nucleotides agree with TRBD1. CDR1 is LNHDA and CDR2 is SQIVND in the germline V gene (reference sequence). The CDR3 covers 15 residues. V shed 5 bases and J 3 bases; nucleotides not matched to a gene: 9.

This chain connects TRBV3-1 (or the pseudogene TRBV3-2) to TRBJ1-2; D gene ambiguous. The V and J ends lost 0 bases and 8 bases respectively, with 4 bases between them. The CDR3 runs 11 residues. The V gene's germline CDR1 is LGHDT and CDR2 YNNKEL (reference sequence). The CDR3 sequence is CASSQDVGYTF. CDR3 DNA sequence: TGTGCCAGCAGCCAAGACGTGGGCTACACCTTC.

The chain employs TRBV5-1 and TRBJ2-3, with D unclear. The CDR3 is 14 residues long. The germline CDR1 and CDR2 sequences are SGHRS and YFSETQ. V lost 6 bases and J 0 bases, leaving 11 bases between the germline ends. The CDR3 loop reads CASNLGHSTDTQYF. CDR3 sequence (DNA): TGCGCCAGCAACCTTGGGCACAGCACAGATACGCAGTATTTT.

The CDR3 region is CASSDGQGGRPQHF. Written as DNA, the CDR3 is TGTGCCAGCAGTGACGGACAGGGAGGGAGGCCCCAGCATTTT. The chain uses TRBV6-1 and TRBJ1-5; TRBD1 matches at 8 bases. The CDR3 is made up of 14 amino acids. Germline CDR1 and CDR2: MNHNS and SASEGT. V was clipped by 3 bases and J by 9 bases; unmatched bases: 7.

The V call is TRBV20-1, the J call TRBJ2-7, with 8 positions matching TRBD1. The junction had 10 bases not matched to a gene; V was cut back by 3 bases and J by 3 bases. CDR1 and CDR2 (germline): DFQATT, SNEGSKA (reference sequence). This CDR3 is 15 amino acids long. DNA of the CDR3: TGCAGTGCTAGTGTAGGGGACAGGACTCTCTACGAGCAGTACTTC. This gives the protein CSASVGDRTLYEQYF.

The rearrangement links TRBV6-5 to TRBJ2-1, with a possible D match to TRBD2 (5 bases). From germline, CDR1 is MNHEY and CDR2 SVGAGI. The V end lost 2 bases, the J end lost 2 bases, and 10 bases lay between the germline ends. The CDR3 loop spans 15 amino acids. This CDR3 reads CASSYRVGAYNEQFF. CDR3 DNA: TGTGCCAGCAGTTACCGGGTCGGGGCCTACAATGAGCAGTTCTTC.

The J gene is TRBJ2-4, the V gene TRBV6-6; TRBD2 is a possible D gene (5 bases). With 6 bases removed from V and 9 bases from J, the gap between germline ends came to 15 bases. There are 13 residues in the CDR3. Germline CDR1 MNHNY, CDR2 SVGAGI (reference sequence). The CDR3 region is CASSTASEGIQYF. CDR3 sequence (DNA): TGTGCCAGCAGCACAGCTTCTGAGGGCATTCAGTACTTC.

J is TRBJ2-2 and V is TRBV29-1, with 7 bases lining up with TRBD1. The germline gives CDR1 SQVTM, CDR2 ANQGSEA. Germline trimming cut 7 bases from V and 4 bases from J; bases unmatched to any gene: 6. The CDR3 loop spans 13 amino acids. The CDR3: CSAHRGRTGELFF. The DNA for the CDR3 is TGCAGCGCCCACAGGGGACGCACCGGGGAGCTGTTTTTT.

This clone was observed a single time. The genes are TRBV18 and TRBJ1-1, with D perhaps TRBD1 (5 bases). The CDR3 is 13 amino acids. CDR1 is KGHSH, CDR2 LQKENI, per germline. The V end lost 5 bases, the J end lost 5 bases, and 12 bases lay between the germline ends. CDR3 sequence (DNA): TGTGCCAGCTCAGGCGGGACCGTAACTGAAGCTTTCTTT. Translation: CASSGGTVTEAFF.

The J gene is TRBJ1-2, the V gene TRBV28; D is possibly TRBD1 (6 bases). This CDR3 region has 13 residues. Germline V gene sequence: CDR1 MDHEN, CDR2 SYDVKM. Trimming took 8 bases from V and 6 from J, leaving 16 bases between them. The CDR3 sequence: CASSGRRGNGYTF. CDR3 DNA: TGTGCCAGCTCCGGAAGAAGGGGGAATGGCTACACCTTC.

The chain combines TRBV2 with TRBJ1-1; tentative D call: TRBD1 (5 bases). Germline assignment: CDR1 SNHLY and CDR2 FYNNEI. With 4 bases removed from V and 6 bases from J, the gap between germline ends came to 9 bases. The CDR3 length is 12 residues. CDR3: CASSVQGPEAFF. In DNA, the CDR3 is TGTGCCAGCAGTGTCCAGGGTCCTGAAGCTTTCTTT.

The V and J genes are TRBV9 and TRBJ1-2; the D gene is possibly TRBD1 (6 bases). Germline V gene lookup returns CDR1 SGDLS and CDR2 YYNGEE. V shed 2 bases and J shed 5 bases, with 16 bases lying between them. The CDR3 spans 15 residues. In DNA form, the CDR3 reads TGTGCCAGCAGCGTCGCGCCGGGACAAAGTTATGGCTACACCTTC. Translating it yields CASSVAPGQSYGYTF.

The V gene is TRBV5-1, the J gene TRBJ1-1; D is perhaps TRBD1 (6 bases). Trimming removed 0 bases from V and 1 base from J, with 10 bases in between. This CDR3 region has 15 residues. Germline values: CDR1 SGHRS, CDR2 YFSETQ. CDR3 residues: CASSLEGDKNTEAFF. The CDR3 DNA is TGCGCCAGCAGCTTGGAGGGGGACAAGAACACTGAAGCTTTCTTT.

This clone was observed a few times. The chain uses TRBV24-1 and TRBJ1-4; 8 nucleotides align to TRBD1. Germline loops: CDR1 KGHDR, CDR2 SFDVKD. The length of the CDR3 is 15 residues. V lost 4 bases and J lost 7; bases outside the gene matches: 7. The CDR3 nucleotides are TGTGCCACCAGTGACCCGACAGGGGACGGTGAAAAACTGTTTTTT. Translated, it gives CATSDPTGDGEKLFF.

The chain is built from TRBV6-1 and TRBJ1-5, with D maybe TRBD1 (5 bases). This CDR3 is 16 amino acids long. V lost 2 bases and J lost 0, with 11 bases in between. Germline CDR1 and CDR2: MNHNS and SASEGT. The CDR3 nucleotides are TGTGCCAGCAGTGAATTGGGCGGGGCTAGCAATCAGCCCCAGCATTTT. This encodes CASSELGGASNQPQHF.

J is TRBJ1-1 and V is TRBV6-5; unclear D gene. The length of the CDR3 is 15 residues. Germline V gene data show CDR1 as MNHEY and CDR2 as SVGAGI. V lost 0 bases and J 5 bases, leaving 13 bases between the germline ends. This chain's CDR3 is CASSYSIWGGTEAFF. The CDR3 DNA is TGTGCCAGCAGTTACTCGATTTGGGGAGGGACTGAAGCTTTCTTT.

The V gene is TRBV6-2 or TRBV6-3, the J gene TRBJ2-7, with D unresolved. Germline CDR1 and CDR2: MNHEY and SVGEGT. The length of the CDR3 is 13 residues. V was pared by 0 bases and J by 3 bases, with 6 bases between. The CDR3 spells CASSYSYSYEQYV. CDR3 sequence (DNA): TGTGCCAGCAGTTACTCTTACAGCTACGAGCAGTACGTC.

The chain links TRBV10-1 to TRBJ1-2, with 7 bases aligning to TRBD1. Trimming removed 3 bases from V and 5 bases from J; junction bases left unmatched: 9. There are 15 residues in the CDR3. Germline CDR1 reads WNHNN; CDR2 reads SYGVQD (reference sequence). The CDR3 loop is CASSERQGAIYGYTF. CDR3 sequence (DNA): TGCGCCAGCAGTGAAAGACAGGGAGCGATATATGGCTACACCTTC.

V and J are TRBV19 and TRBJ1-4, with 9 bases aligning to TRBD1. The CDR3 is 15 residues long. V shed 9 bases, J shed 3 bases, and the junction held 8 bases outside the gene matches. CDR1 LNHDA and CDR2 SQIVND come from the germline V gene (reference sequence). The CDR3 DNA follows: TGTGCCAGCCAACCTACAGGGGGCCCTAATGAAAAACTGTTTTTT. Translated, it gives CASQPTGGPNEKLFF.

This clone turned up a few times. The chain recombines TRBV9 with TRBJ1-1; D is ambiguous. The germline CDR1 and CDR2 sequences are SGDLS and YYNGEE. The germline V and J ends were trimmed by 0 bases and 0 bases, with 12 bases remaining between them. The CDR3 totals 16 residues. CDR3 residues: CASSVGRVLMNTEAFF. CDR3 in DNA: TGTGCCAGCAGCGTAGGCCGGGTACTTATGAACACTGAAGCTTTCTTT.